The next 22 T cell receptor beta chains were all read from a single sample in a study of T cell repertoires in cytomegalovirus infection. In TCRdb, the reads were re-called with MiXCR into one record per CDR3 protein. The sample holds 400,000 to 550,000 distinct CDR3 sequences, approximately 10% seen once. Source material: PBMCs. The receptor source for this set is a human donor in good health (CMV status not recorded). Some clones in this sample may be carry-over from other donors' samples.

A remark on this clonotype: A read error may be the cause here, since a much bigger clone is one base away. J is TRBJ2-7 and V is TRBV19; D call uncertain. Trimming took 3 bases from V and 3 from J, leaving 12 bases between them. Germline V gene lookup returns CDR1 LNHDA and CDR2 SQIVND (reference sequence). The CDR3 covers 14 residues. The CDR3 protein is CASSIGRMVYEQYF. In nucleotides, the CDR3 is TGTGCCAGTAGTATTGGTCGGATGGTCTACGAGCAGTACTTC. Together with reference TRBV19 and TRBJ2-7, the CDR3 gives the full variable domain: DGGITQSPKYLFRKEGQNVTLSCEQNLNHDAMYWYRQDPGQGLRLIYYSQIVNDFQKGDIAEGYSVSREKKESFPLTVTSAQKNPTAFYLCASSIGRMVYEQYFGPGTRLTVT.

This clonotype was counted between two and nine times. The chain couples TRBV10-3 to TRBJ2-7, with 10 bases identical to TRBD2. The V segment lost 4 bases and the J segment 2 bases; nucleotides outside the gene matches: 8. The germline V gene encodes CDR1 ENHRY and CDR2 SYGVKD. The CDR3 is 16 amino acids. The CDR3 region is CAISGIAGGVPYEQYF. The CDR3 DNA reads as TGTGCCATCAGTGGAATAGCGGGAGGAGTCCCCTACGAGCAGTACTTC.

As for this clonotype: The junction does not match germline at one end; this may be a read error. V and J are TRBV20-1 and TRBJ1-1; weak D call: TRBD1 (5 bases). In germline, CDR1 is DFQATT, CDR2 SNEGSKA (reference sequence). The CDR3 length is 13 residues. CDR3 loop: CSARGTMNTEALF. The CDR3 DNA sequence: TGCAGTGCTAGAGGGACAATGAACACTGAAGCTTTATTT.

This sequence joins TRBV2 and TRBJ1-3; 8 bases are shared with TRBD1. Looked up from germline, CDR1 is SNHLY and CDR2 is FYNNEI. V dropped 7 bases and J dropped 8; count of bases not matched to a gene: 4. CDR3 length equals 12 residues. Written as DNA, the CDR3 is TGTGCCAGCAAAGACAGGGGAGACACCATATATTTT. Translating it yields CASKDRGDTIYF.

V usage is TRBV20-1 and J usage is TRBJ2-7; 7 nucleotides agree with TRBD1. The V gene's germline CDR1 is DFQATT and CDR2 SNEGSKA (reference sequence). The CDR3 runs 19 residues. J was trimmed by 3 bases and V by 0 bases; bases with no gene match: 20. The CDR3 nucleotides read TGCAGTGCTAGAGATGGCGAGGGCTGGGGACGACAGGGAAGCTACGAGCAGTACTTC. Amino acids: CSARDGEGWGRQGSYEQYF.

This clonotype was seen more than once but under ten times. This rearrangement joins TRBV29-1 to TRBJ2-1, with D tentatively TRBD1 (6 bases). This CDR3 has 13 residues. Trimming shortened V by 3 bases and J by 2 bases, and 8 bases separated the two germline ends. Germline CDR1 SQVTM, CDR2 ANQGSEA. The CDR3 protein is CSVDRTAYNEQFF. The CDR3 nucleotides read TGCAGCGTTGATAGGACAGCCTACAATGAGCAGTTCTTC.

The genes are TRBV14 and TRBJ1-4, with unresolved D. Germline CDR1 is SGHDN and CDR2 is FVKESK. V gave up 4 bases and J gave up 8 bases, with 14 bases separating them. CDR3 length: 14 residues. Written as DNA, the CDR3 is TGTGCCAGCAGCCCTGGACGAGTAGGAGAAAAACTGTTTTTT. It codes for CASSPGRVGEKLFF.

This clonotype was counted many times. This sequence joins TRBV10-3 and TRBJ1-1, with a tentative D call TRBD1 (5 bases). The CDR3 is 13 amino acids. Germline loops: CDR1 ENHRY, CDR2 SYGVKD. V dropped 6 bases and J dropped 8 bases, with 16 bases sitting between them. As DNA, the CDR3 is TGTGCCATCAGCAGACAGCGGGAGTTGGAAGCTTTCTTT. It translates to CAISRQRELEAFF.

This clonotype was counted many times. The CDR3 sequence: CASSLAGGGTFQETQYF. The CDR3 DNA follows: TGCGCCAGCAGCTTGGCTGGCGGGGGCACATTCCAAGAGACCCAGTACTTC. The V and J genes are TRBV5-1 and TRBJ2-5; D might be TRBD2 (7 bases). This CDR3 has 17 residues. The V gene lost 0 bases and the J gene lost 1 base, with 16 bases spanning the gap. Germline values: CDR1 SGHRS, CDR2 YFSETQ.

This clonotype was recorded at least ten times. This chain connects TRBV12-3 or TRBV12-4 to TRBJ1-1; D call uncertain. Deletions cut 7 bases from V and 0 bases from J, with 12 bases between. This CDR3 spans 14 amino acids. The CDR3 loop is CASTPTRLNTEAFF. CDR3 sequence (DNA): TGTGCCAGCACCCCGACAAGACTGAACACTGAAGCTTTCTTT.

This clonotype was seen at least ten times. This sequence joins TRBV7-9 and TRBJ1-5; no clear D gene. CDR1 SEHNR and CDR2 FQNEAQ come from the germline V gene (reference sequence). The CDR3 length is 12 residues. Trimming took off 1 base at V and 5 bases at J, with 3 bases between the two ends. This CDR3 reads CASSLEDQPQHF. CDR3 sequence (DNA): TGTGCCAGCAGCTTAGAAGATCAGCCCCAGCATTTT.

In its sample, this clonotype was seen a few times. The chain recombines TRBV27 with TRBJ1-1, with D unresolved. The CDR3 has 15 residues. Germline V gives CDR1 MNHEY, CDR2 SMNVEV (reference sequence). Trimming shortened V by 5 bases and J by 1 base, and 14 bases separated the two germline ends. The chain's CDR3 is CASSPTPPANTEAFF. Here the CDR3 DNA reads TGTGCCAGCAGTCCCACACCTCCAGCGAACACTGAAGCTTTCTTT.

This clonotype was seen repeatedly, ten times or more. The rearrangement uses TRBV28 and TRBJ2-7; 7 nucleotides line up with TRBD1. The CDR3 is made up of 14 amino acids. Germline V lookup: CDR1 MDHEN, CDR2 SYDVKM. V was clipped by 3 bases and J by 2 bases; unmatched bases: 4. This CDR3 reads CASSFGQVPYEQYF. The CDR3 region has the DNA TGTGCCAGCAGTTTTGGACAGGTCCCCTACGAGCAGTACTTC. Together with reference TRBV28 and TRBJ2-7, the CDR3 gives the full variable domain: DVKVTQSSRYLVKRTGEKVFLECVQDMDHENMFWYRQDPGLGLRLIYFSYDVKMKEKGDIPEGYSVSREKKERFSLILESASTNQTSMYLCASSFGQVPYEQYFGPGTRLTVT.

This clonotype showed up just a few times. This chain connects TRBV5-1 to TRBJ1-1; D is ambiguous. CDR3 size: 13 residues. The ends were cut back, 5 bases at V and 0 bases at J, with 8 bases in the middle. Germline CDR1 SGHRS, CDR2 YFSETQ. For the CDR3, the DNA is TGCGCCAGCAGGGAAAAGATGAACACTGAAGCTTTCTTT. The encoded protein is CASREKMNTEAFF.

This clonotype occurred many times. The chain employs TRBV10-3 and TRBJ1-1, with D perhaps matching TRBD1 (6 bases). The CDR3 is 13 amino acids. Trimming pared 5 bases from V and 2 bases from J, leaving 9 bases between. Per the germline V gene, CDR1 is ENHRY and CDR2 is SYGVKD. CDR3 residues: CAISQGKNTEAFF. CDR3 coding DNA: TGTGCCATCAGTCAGGGGAAAAACACTGAAGCTTTCTTT.

This clonotype was seen at least ten times. The rearrangement links TRBV7-2 to TRBJ1-5; D not resolved. Trimming took off 1 base at V and 4 bases at J, with 11 bases between the two ends. The CDR3 is 15 residues long. Germline CDR1 reads SGHTA; CDR2 reads FQGNSA. The CDR3 region is CASSLGGIGNQPQHF. Here the CDR3 DNA reads TGTGCCAGCAGCTTAGGCGGAATCGGAAATCAGCCCCAGCATTTT.

This clonotype was observed a few times. The J gene is TRBJ2-1, the V gene TRBV20-1; 9 nucleotides align to TRBD2. This CDR3 is built from 15 residues. Germline CDR1 DFQATT, CDR2 SNEGSKA (reference sequence). V shed 6 bases, J shed 7 bases, and the junction held 13 bases outside the gene matches. The CDR3 region is CSAADSGSLENEQFF. Here the CDR3 DNA reads TGCAGTGCAGCGGATAGCGGGAGTCTCGAGAATGAGCAGTTCTTC.

This clonotype occurred many times. A single base separates this from a much larger clone, so it may be a read error. The chain joins TRBV5-4 to TRBJ2-2; D is uncertain. Per germline, CDR1 SGHNT and CDR2 YYREEE (reference sequence). V lost 5 bases and J 0 bases, leaving 2 bases between the germline ends. This CDR3 comprises 12 residues. CDR3 protein: CASRPNTGELFF. The DNA of the CDR3 is TGTGCCAGCAGACCGAACACCGGGGAGCTGTTTTTT.

This clonotype was seen ten or more times. V gene TRBV24-1 combines with J gene TRBJ1-2, with D possibly being TRBD1 (6 bases). CDR1 KGHDR and CDR2 SFDVKD come from the germline V gene. The CDR3 has 13 amino acids. Trimming stripped 4 bases from V and 6 bases from J, with 11 bases between. CDR3 bases: TGTGCCACCAGTGAGCAGGGGATGGATGGCTACACCTTC. This sequence encodes CATSEQGMDGYTF.

The chain has TRBV2 and TRBJ2-3, with D uncertain. Deletions cut 11 bases from V and 2 bases from J, with 14 bases between. The CDR3 loop spans 13 amino acids. Per the germline V gene, CDR1 is SNHLY and CDR2 is FYNNEI. Written as DNA, the CDR3 is TGTGCCGGCAACGAGGACCCCACAGATACGCAGTATTTT. It specifies CAGNEDPTDTQYF.

In this sample, this clonotype turned up once. This rearrangement joins TRBV20-1 to TRBJ2-1, with D unclear. CDR1 and CDR2 from the germline V gene are DFQATT and SNEGSKA (reference sequence). The germline V and J ends were trimmed by 2 bases and 4 bases, with 9 bases remaining between them. The CDR3 runs to 13 residues. The chain's CDR3 is CSARSRRYNEQFF. DNA for the CDR3: TGCAGTGCTAGATCTCGCAGGTACAATGAGCAGTTCTTC.

This clonotype appeared a few times. This rearrangement joins TRBV27 to TRBJ2-6, with unresolved D. The CDR3 is 15 amino acids. The germline CDR1 and CDR2 sequences are MNHEY and SMNVEV (reference sequence). V lost 6 bases, J lost 0 bases, and 9 bases lay in between. CDR3 residues: CASRVDDSGANVLTF. CDR3 nucleotide sequence: TGTGCCAGCAGAGTGGACGACTCTGGGGCCAACGTCCTGACTTTC.